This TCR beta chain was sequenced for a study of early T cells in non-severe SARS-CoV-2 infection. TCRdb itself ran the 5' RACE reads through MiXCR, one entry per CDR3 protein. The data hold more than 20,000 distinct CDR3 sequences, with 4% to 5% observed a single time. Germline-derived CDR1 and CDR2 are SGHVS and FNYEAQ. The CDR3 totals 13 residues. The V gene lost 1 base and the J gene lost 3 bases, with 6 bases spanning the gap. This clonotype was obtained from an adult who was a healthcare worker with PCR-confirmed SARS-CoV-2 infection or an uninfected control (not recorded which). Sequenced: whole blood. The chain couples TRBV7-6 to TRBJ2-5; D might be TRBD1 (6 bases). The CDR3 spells CASSLGQEETQYF. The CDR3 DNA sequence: TGTGCCAGCAGCTTAGGACAGGAAGAGACCCAGTACTTC.